The clone carrying this T cell receptor (beta chain) was detected a few times. Purity exceeding 95% was reached by all sorted populations. CDR3 length: 15 residues. CDR1 and CDR2 from the germline V gene are SGHRS and YFSETQ. With 3 bases clipped from V and 12 bases from J, the junction kept 12 bases outside the gene matches. These data are taken from a study of beta chain features in type 1 diabetes. The entirety of the isolated RNA underwent reverse transcription, so expressed TCRB transcripts were sequenced. Here immunoSEQ multiplex PCR was the method, and the copy in TCRdb shows in-frame clones only, minus some. The table has some 230,000 clones, over 7.5% seen once.

This chain uses TRBV5-1 with TRBJ2-1; the match to TRBD1 covers 10 bases. The sequencing sample was made of naive CD4+ T cells from blood. The TCR originated in a woman under 30 in good health. The CDR3 nucleotides read TGCGCCAGCAGCTGGGCCGGGACAGGGGCGTCAGGGCAGTTCTTC. It is translated as CASSWAGTGASGQFF.